This section outlines one T cell receptor beta chain sequence together with its context. This record belongs to a study of blood T cell repertoires in COVID-19. Across the whole study: PBMCs, B-cell-depleted T cells, or T cells provided the cDNA or gDNA that made up the material.

The CDR3 is 16 residues long. Trimming removed 7 bases at V and 0 bases at J, with 15 bases between. CDR1 and CDR2 from the germline V gene are LNHDA and SQIVND (reference sequence). Clones were sequenced by immunoSEQ multiplex PCR, and TCRdb holds only the in-frame ones, with some missing. The table includes around 160,000 clones, 65% to 85% detected once. This receptor was taken from a man aged 40-50 years who had recovered from COVID-19. The chain has TRBV19 and TRBJ1-4, with D maybe TRBD1 (6 bases). The source material was PBMCs or T cells enriched from blood (not recorded which). In DNA form, the CDR3 reads TGTGCCAGTAAGACAGGACTCGGAGCAACTAATGAAAAACTGTTTTTT. It codes for CASKTGLGATNEKLFF.